This T cell receptor beta chain was captured in a study of OX40 agonist ivuxolimab in advanced cancers. For the study at large: At doses from 0.01 to 10 mg/kg, patients were given intravenous ivuxolimab every 2 weeks. Three dose-escalation patients had partial responses: one with hepatocellular carcinoma and two with cutaneous melanoma.

Findings and caveats of the study: Relative to CD4+ cells, CD8+ T cells on average had more expanded clones. The study observed clonal expansion of CD4+ and CD8+ blood T cells by week 6 at 0.1 to 3.0 mg/kg.

TCRdb's table, derived via immunoSEQ multiplex PCR, lists solely in-frame clones and lacks some. The sample carries 25,000 to 35,000 clones, about four fifths recorded once. Trimming cost V 6 bases and J 9 bases, with 12 bases left between them. CDR1 is LNHDA, CDR2 SQIVND, per germline (reference sequence). CDR3 size: 12 residues. Remarks on this clone: No antigen is known for it.

Sequencing used CD4+ or CD8+ T cells sorted from blood, obtained in a trial of the OX40 agonist ivuxolimab. The chain is built from TRBV19 and TRBJ1-5; unclear D gene. This receptor was obtained from an adult with an advanced solid tumor such as melanoma, head and neck, liver or kidney cancer. For the CDR3, the DNA is TGTGCCAGTAGCCTTGGGAAGCGGCCCCAGCATTTT. Its protein is CASSLGKRPQHF.